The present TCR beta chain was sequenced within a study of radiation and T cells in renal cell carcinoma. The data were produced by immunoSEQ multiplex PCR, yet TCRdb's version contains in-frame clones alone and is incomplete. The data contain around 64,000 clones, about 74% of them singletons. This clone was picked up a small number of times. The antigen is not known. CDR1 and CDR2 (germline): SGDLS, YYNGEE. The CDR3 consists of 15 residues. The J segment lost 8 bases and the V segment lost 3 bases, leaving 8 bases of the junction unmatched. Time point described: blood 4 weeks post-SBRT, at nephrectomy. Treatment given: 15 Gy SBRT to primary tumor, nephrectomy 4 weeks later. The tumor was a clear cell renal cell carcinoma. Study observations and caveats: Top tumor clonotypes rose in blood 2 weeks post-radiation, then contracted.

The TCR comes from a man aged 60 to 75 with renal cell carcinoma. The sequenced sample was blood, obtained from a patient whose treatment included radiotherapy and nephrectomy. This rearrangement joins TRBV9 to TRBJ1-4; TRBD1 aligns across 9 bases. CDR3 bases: TGTGCCAGCAGCGCCAATTCCGGGACAGGGGAAAAACTGTTTTTT. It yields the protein CASSANSGTGEKLFF. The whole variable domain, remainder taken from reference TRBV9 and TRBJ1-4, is DSGVTQTPKHLITATGQRVTLRCSPRSGDLSVYWYQQSLDQGLQFLIQYYNGEERAKGNILERFSAQQFPDLHSELNLSSLELGDSALYFCASSANSGTGEKLFFGSGTQLSVL.